These 14 T cell receptor beta chains share one sample of origin, sequenced in a study of blood T cell repertoires in COVID-19 (dated by TCRdb to 2018 to 2021). Library prep was done by the immunoSEQ multiplex PCR assay. TCRdb re-hosts the immuneACCESS table, in-frame sequences only. Its copies lack some clones; in the studies checked, an unresolved V gene accounts for under half of them, and the cause for the rest is not known. For this sample the table gives tens of thousands of clones, of which approximately 83% were detected only once. Clones ranked in the top ten supply roughly 2.9% of the sample. Sequences were obtained from peripheral blood. These receptors were obtained from an older man with acute or convalescent COVID-19.

The gene calls are TRBV3-1 (or the pseudogene TRBV3-2) and TRBJ2-3, with D possibly matching TRBD2 (6 bases). Germline V lookup: CDR1 LGHDT, CDR2 YNNKEL (reference sequence). This CDR3 region has 15 residues. V lost 1 base to trimming and J lost 8 bases, with 16 bases between them. CDR3 in DNA: TGTGCCAGCAGCCAAGCGGGACTGGGTTTAGGTACGCAGTATTTT. This encodes CASSQAGLGLGTQYF.

The V and J genes are TRBV7-9 and TRBJ2-7; D is perhaps TRBD1 (6 bases). V was trimmed by 0 bases and J by 1 base, leaving 22 bases between them. This CDR3 has 19 amino acids. The germline V gene encodes CDR1 SEHNR and CDR2 FQNEAQ (reference sequence). CDR3 bases: TGTGCCAGCAGCTTAGCCCCCGACGAAAGGACAGCGTCGTCCTACGAGCAGTACTTC. Protein product: CASSLAPDERTASSYEQYF.

V usage is TRBV24-1 and J usage is TRBJ2-7; D gene uncertain. Trimming removed 12 bases from V and 0 bases from J, with 17 bases in between. The CDR3 is 14 residues long. In germline, CDR1 is KGHDR, CDR2 SFDVKD. The CDR3 is CAAQDSIISYEQYF. In DNA, the CDR3 is TGTGCCGCTCAAGACTCCATCATCTCCTACGAGCAGTACTTC.

Only one count was recorded for this clone. The gene calls are TRBV11-2 and TRBJ1-3; D remains unclear. This CDR3 spans 17 amino acids. Deletions cut 0 bases from V and 0 bases from J, with 12 bases between. The germline V gene encodes CDR1 SGHAT and CDR2 FQNNGV. The CDR3 nucleotides are TGTGCCAGCAGCTTAGAGACTCATCCCCTCTCTGGAAACACCATATATTTT. Translation gives CASSLETHPLSGNTIYF.

The J gene is TRBJ1-3, the V gene TRBV9, with D perhaps TRBD1 (5 bases). Trimming removed 2 bases from V and 0 bases from J, with 18 bases in between. Germline-derived CDR1 and CDR2 are SGDLS and YYNGEE. The length of the CDR3 is 18 residues. CDR3 protein: CASSVRATSTLSGNTIYF. CDR3 bases: TGTGCCAGCAGCGTCAGGGCCACGTCGACTCTCTCTGGAAACACCATATATTTT. Looking up the rest from reference TRBV9 and TRBJ1-3 gives the full variable domain: DSGVTQTPKHLITATGQRVTLRCSPRSGDLSVYWYQQSLDQGLQFLIQYYNGEERAKGNILERFSAQQFPDLHSELNLSSLELGDSALYFCASSVRATSTLSGNTIYFGEGSWLTVV.

The chain employs TRBV7-2 and TRBJ2-5; 9 bases fit TRBD2. With V trimmed by 10 bases and J by 4 bases, 4 bases remained unmatched. The CDR3 is made up of 12 amino acids. CDR1 and CDR2 (germline): SGHTA, FQGNSA. CDR3 nucleotides: TGTGCCATCCAGACTAGCGGAGAGACCCAGTACTTC. It specifies CAIQTSGETQYF. The whole variable domain, remainder taken from reference TRBV7-2 and TRBJ2-5, is GAGVSQSPSNKVTEKGKDVELRCDPISGHTALYWYRQSLGQGLEFLIYFQGNSAPDKSGLPSDRFSAERTGGSVSTLTIQRTQQEDSAVYLCAIQTSGETQYFGPGTRLLVL.

This clone appeared a few times. This chain uses TRBV7-2 with TRBJ1-5, with D possibly matching TRBD1 (5 bases). The CDR3 spans 15 residues. Germline V lookup: CDR1 SGHTA, CDR2 FQGNSA. Trimming took off 2 bases at V and 0 bases at J, with 8 bases between the two ends. The CDR3 here is CASSLQRGSNQPQHF. The CDR3 coding sequence is TGTGCCAGCAGCTTACAAAGGGGTAGCAATCAGCCCCAGCATTTT.

This clone has a handful of counts. J is TRBJ2-7 and V is TRBV11-3, with D maybe TRBD2 (6 bases). This CDR3 is built from 16 residues. V lost 0 bases to trimming and J lost 2 bases, with 14 bases between them. CDR1 SGHNT and CDR2 YENEEA come from the germline V gene. The CDR3 bases are TGTGCCAGCAGCTTAGATTTGGGACTTGGAACCTACGAGCAGTACTTC. It yields the protein CASSLDLGLGTYEQYF. The full variable domain, completed using reference TRBV11-3 and TRBJ2-7, is EAGVVQSPRYKIIEKKQPVAFWCNPISGHNTLYWYLQNLGQGPELLIRYENEEAVDDSQLPKDRFSAERLKGVDSTLKIQPAELGDSAVYLCASSLDLGLGTYEQYFGPGTRLTVT.

The rearrangement uses TRBV19 and TRBJ1-6; 9 nucleotides align to TRBD1. There are 14 residues in the CDR3. V was clipped by 4 bases and J by 9 bases; unmatched bases: 4. In germline, CDR1 is LNHDA, CDR2 SQIVND (reference sequence). The DNA of the CDR3 is TGTGCCAGTAGTACGGGACAGGGTGGTTCACCCCTCCACTTT. This sequence encodes CASSTGQGGSPLHF.

The chain links TRBV7-2 to TRBJ1-3; tentatively, D is TRBD1 (5 bases). CDR1 is SGHTA, CDR2 FQGNSA, per germline. Trimming removed 5 bases from V and 2 bases from J, with 16 bases in between. The CDR3 totals 16 residues. For the CDR3, the DNA is TGTGCCAGCAGCCCTGACAGCACTCGAACTGGAAACACCATATATTTT. As protein: CASSPDSTRTGNTIYF.

This clone was counted between two and nine times. This chain uses TRBV2 with TRBJ1-6; a possible D gene is TRBD1 (5 bases). V lost 0 bases, J lost 4 bases, and 7 bases lay in between. There are 15 residues in the CDR3. The V gene's germline CDR1 is SNHLY and CDR2 FYNNEI. CDR3 sequence: CASSEAQVYNSPLHF. DNA for the CDR3: TGTGCCAGCAGTGAAGCACAGGTTTATAATTCACCCCTCCACTTT.

The gene calls are TRBV2 and TRBJ2-7; 9 bases agree with TRBD1. Germline V gene sequence: CDR1 SNHLY, CDR2 FYNNEI. J lost 4 bases, V lost 0 bases, and 4 bases had no gene match. CDR3 size: 15 residues. The CDR3 DNA reads TGTGCCAGCAGTGAAGCCCCGGGACAGGGTTACGAGCAGTACTTC. Protein: CASSEAPGQGYEQYF.

The rearrangement uses TRBV19 and TRBJ2-3; 7 bases are shared with TRBD1. Germline assignment: CDR1 LNHDA and CDR2 SQIVND (reference sequence). The CDR3 is 13 residues long. V trimming: 10 bases; J trimming: 2 bases; junction bases outside the gene matches: 6. The DNA of the CDR3 is TGTGCCATTCAAGACAGGGTCACAGATACGCAGTATTTT. Residues: CAIQDRVTDTQYF.

The chain combines TRBV9 with TRBJ1-2; D uncertain. Looked up from germline, CDR1 is SGDLS and CDR2 is YYNGEE. There are 17 residues in the CDR3. Trimming removed 3 bases from V and 8 bases from J, with 26 bases in between. The CDR3 sequence: CASSAQAAGSLLAGYTF. The CDR3 coding sequence is TGTGCCAGCAGCGCTCAGGCCGCGGGGTCGCTTCTTGCAGGCTACACCTTC.